The 22 T cell receptor beta chains given below trace back to one sample, sequenced in a study of early T cells in non-severe SARS-CoV-2 infection. TCRdb called the 5' RACE reads again in MiXCR, with one record for every CDR3 protein. The table has some 51,000 distinct CDR3 sequences, approximately 15% seen once. Sequenced material: whole blood, taken at baseline. The receptors here all came from an adult who was a healthcare worker with PCR-confirmed SARS-CoV-2 infection or an uninfected control (not recorded which).

This clonotype was seen more than once but under ten times. The chain links TRBV5-4 to TRBJ2-7; possibly TRBD2 for D (6 bases). The CDR3 extends over 15 amino acids. Per germline, CDR1 SGHNT and CDR2 YYREEE (reference sequence). The V end was cut by 4 bases, the J end by 3 bases, with 17 bases between. CDR3 amino acids: CASSPSGERGYEQYF. CDR3 bases: TGTGCCAGCAGCCCTTCGGGGGAAAGGGGCTACGAGCAGTACTTC.

This clonotype was observed many times. CDR3 protein: CASSPLGGISSYEQYF. The CDR3 DNA reads TGCGCCAGCAGCCCTCTCGGGGGGATAAGCTCCTACGAGCAGTACTTC. V and J are TRBV4-1 and TRBJ2-7, with 7 bases fitting TRBD2. Germline trimming cut 4 bases from V and 0 bases from J; bases unmatched to any gene: 9. CDR3 length: 16 amino acids. Germline CDR1 MGHRA, CDR2 YSYEKL.

The V and J genes are TRBV14 and TRBJ2-1; D not certain. Between the trimmed V and J ends, which lost 4 bases and 6 bases, there was a span of 4 bases. The CDR3 is 11 amino acids. Germline assignment: CDR1 SGHDN and CDR2 FVKESK. Here the CDR3 reads CASSRLNEQFF. The DNA for the CDR3 is TGTGCCAGCAGCCGACTCAATGAGCAGTTCTTC.

This clonotype was seen only once. The chain employs TRBV10-2 and TRBJ2-2; no firm D call. V shed 6 bases and J shed 2 bases, with 13 bases lying between them. CDR1 and CDR2 from the germline V gene are WSHSY and SAAADI. CDR3 length: 15 residues. CDR3 DNA sequence: TGCGCCAGCAGAGGCGGCAGCGCTAACACCGGGGAGCTGTTTTTT. It codes for CASRGGSANTGELFF.

This clonotype showed up just a few times. This chain uses TRBV7-9 with TRBJ1-2, with D maybe TRBD1 (5 bases). The CDR3 is made up of 18 amino acids. V shed 3 bases and J shed 4 bases, with 24 bases lying between them. CDR1 SEHNR and CDR2 FQNEAQ come from the germline V gene (reference sequence). CDR3: CASSLDSYATADRYGYTF. CDR3 coding DNA: TGTGCCAGCAGCTTGGATAGTTATGCGACAGCCGATCGCTATGGCTACACCTTC.

The rearrangement links TRBV28 to TRBJ2-3; D tentatively fits TRBD1 or TRBD2 (5 bases each). The CDR3 totals 12 residues. Germline V CDR1 and CDR2: MDHEN, SYDVKM. The V gene lost 10 bases and the J gene lost 2 bases, with 10 bases spanning the gap. CDR3 sequence: CATRDLTDTQYF. CDR3 in DNA: TGTGCCACCCGGGACCTCACAGATACGCAGTATTTT.

This clonotype showed up just a few times. The chain has TRBV11-2 and TRBJ1-2; D gene unclear. This CDR3 comprises 13 residues. Looked up from germline, CDR1 is SGHAT and CDR2 is FQNNGV. Trimming stripped 3 bases from V and 4 bases from J, with 9 bases between. CDR3 nucleotide sequence: TGTGCCAGCAGCTTGGACGCGGTCTATGGCTACACCTTC. It is translated as CASSLDAVYGYTF.

The genes are TRBV7-3 and TRBJ2-3; D possibly corresponds to TRBD2 (7 bases). This CDR3 comprises 14 residues. CDR1 is SGHTA and CDR2 is FQGTGA in the germline V gene. V shed 4 bases and J shed 5 bases, with 13 bases lying between them. CDR3 DNA sequence: TGTGCCAGCAGCTACGGGGGGCAGGAAGATACGCAGTATTTT. It is translated as CASSYGGQEDTQYF.

This chain's CDR3 is CASSEAGEQYF. As DNA, the CDR3 is TGCGCCAGCAGTGAGGCGGGGGAGCAGTACTTC. The rearrangement uses TRBV5-1 and TRBJ2-7; perhaps TRBD2 as D (6 bases). V lost 5 bases, J lost 7 bases, and 10 bases lay in between. Germline values: CDR1 SGHRS, CDR2 YFSETQ. The CDR3 is 11 residues long.

This clonotype was counted between two and nine times. The rearrangement links TRBV7-8 to TRBJ2-5; D perhaps matches TRBD2 (6 bases). The germline CDR1 and CDR2 sequences are SGHVS and FQNEAQ. The CDR3 is 15 amino acids. Between the trimmed V and J ends, which lost 3 bases and 2 bases, there was a span of 13 bases. This CDR3 is CASSFTGSPQETQYF. As DNA, the CDR3 is TGTGCCAGCAGCTTTACCGGGAGTCCTCAAGAGACCCAGTACTTC.

The chain recombines TRBV5-4 with TRBJ2-7; 7 positions match TRBD1. The trim removed 3 bases at V and 0 bases at J, leaving 6 bases unmatched. This CDR3 is built from 15 residues. Germline CDR1 reads SGHNT; CDR2 reads YYREEE (reference sequence). CDR3 residues: CASSYPGQSSYEQYF. CDR3 nucleotides: TGTGCCAGCAGCTACCCGGGACAGTCCTCCTACGAGCAGTACTTC.

A few counts support this clonotype. The V gene is TRBV6-1, the J gene TRBJ2-4; tentatively, D is TRBD1 or TRBD2 (6 bases each). The CDR3 runs 18 residues. V was pared by 8 bases and J by 0 bases, with 23 bases between. The V gene's germline CDR1 is MNHNS and CDR2 SASEGT. In DNA, the CDR3 is TGTGCCAGCGGTGTGTTTGTGGGCGGGACACTAGCCAAAAACATTCAGTACTTC. Translating gives CASGVFVGGTLAKNIQYF.

This clonotype has only a few counts. This chain connects TRBV20-1 to TRBJ2-2; 11 positions agree with TRBD1. After removal of 3 bases from V and 7 bases from J, the junction contained 10 bases not matched to a gene. Germline V CDR1 and CDR2: DFQATT, SNEGSKA (reference sequence). This CDR3 region has 16 residues. The CDR3 bases are TGCAGTGCTAGCCCGTCGGACAGGGGGCAATACGGGGAGCTGTTTTTT. It specifies CSASPSDRGQYGELFF.

The sample holds many counts of this clonotype. The chain recombines TRBV12-3 or TRBV12-4 with TRBJ1-2; no definite D call. This CDR3 region has 12 residues. V was trimmed by 6 bases and J by 0 bases, leaving 5 bases between them. CDR3 nucleotide sequence: TGTGCCAGCAGGGGAACTAACTATGGCTACACCTTC. As protein: CASRGTNYGYTF.

This chain connects TRBV30 to TRBJ2-3; D not certain. The V and J ends lost 3 bases and 1 base respectively, with 11 bases between them. This CDR3 contains 14 residues. Germline V gene data show CDR1 as GTSNPN and CDR2 as SVGIG (reference sequence). CDR3 in amino acids: CAWRLPAGTDTQYF. The CDR3 DNA reads TGTGCCTGGAGGCTCCCCGCCGGCACAGATACGCAGTATTTT.

There are a few counts of this clonotype. The rearrangement uses TRBV21-1 and TRBJ2-2; whether TRBD1, the table's D call, matches the DNA was not checked. TRBV21-1 is marked as a pseudogene. This CDR3 region has 15 residues. CDR3 coding DNA: TGTGCCAGCATTACCCAGGGGACTTACACCGGGGAGCTGTTTTTT. Its translation: CASITQGTYTGELFF.

The chain has TRBV6-6 and TRBJ1-2; D not resolved. Per germline, CDR1 MNHNY and CDR2 SVGAGI (reference sequence). V shed 0 bases and J shed 0 bases, with 5 bases lying between them. This CDR3 has 14 amino acids. The CDR3 nucleotides are TGTGCCAGCAGTTACTCGGAAGCTAACTATGGCTACACCTTC. Residues: CASSYSEANYGYTF.

The V call is TRBV27, the J call TRBJ1-1, with D perhaps matching TRBD1 (5 bases). This CDR3 has 14 amino acids. Germline CDR1 MNHEY, CDR2 SMNVEV (reference sequence). Deletions cut 6 bases from V and 4 bases from J, with 15 bases between. CDR3 DNA: TGTGCCAGCAGGAGAGGAGGGGATGGCACTGAAGCTTTCTTT. Its protein is CASRRGGDGTEAFF.

This rearrangement joins TRBV20-1 to TRBJ2-5; unclear D gene. V gave up 6 bases and J gave up 4 bases, with 9 bases separating them. There are 11 residues in the CDR3. Germline lookup yields CDR1 DFQATT and CDR2 SNEGSKA (reference sequence). The CDR3, as DNA: TGCAGTGCCCCCCTTGGAGAGACCCAGTACTTC. This gives the protein CSAPLGETQYF.

The genes are TRBV5-8 and TRBJ2-1; D not certain. CDR3 length equals 16 residues. Germline CDR1 reads SGHTS; CDR2 reads YDEGEE. The V and J ends lost 1 base and 3 bases respectively, with 14 bases between them. The CDR3, as DNA: TGTGCCAGCAGCTTGTTCTCTATTGGGGTCTACAATGAGCAGTTCTTC. It is translated as CASSLFSIGVYNEQFF.

The gene calls are TRBV27 and TRBJ2-5; 11 bases map to TRBD2. The germline V gene has CDR1 MNHEY and CDR2 SMNVEV (reference sequence). V gave up 5 bases and J gave up 4 bases; unmatched junction bases: 9. The CDR3 is made up of 16 amino acids. The CDR3 DNA reads TGTGCCAGCAGTCCAGCTAGCGGGAGGTTTTTAGAGACCCAGTACTTC. Encoded protein: CASSPASGRFLETQYF.

This clonotype was observed a single time. The rearrangement links TRBV15 to TRBJ2-6; 7 nucleotides agree with TRBD1. This CDR3 has 18 residues. V lost 5 bases, J lost 2 bases, and 12 bases stayed unmatched. Germline CDR1 LNHNV, CDR2 YYDKDF (reference sequence). Here the CDR3 reads CATSGRQGSLAGANVLTF. CDR3 nucleotide sequence: TGTGCCACCAGCGGACGACAGGGAAGTTTGGCTGGGGCCAACGTCCTGACTTTC.